A single sample gave rise to the 17 T cell receptor beta chains below, sequenced in a study of vaccination effects on CD4 cells after COVID-19. Antigen-specific CD4+ T cells were first expanded with viral peptide pools by the ViraFEST assay and only then sequenced. Cells that had been cultured for 10 days were the source of isolated CD4+ T cells. Neither prior SARS-CoV-2 infection nor positive nucleocapsid antibodies were present in the vaccine recipients. Profiled with immunoSEQ multiplex PCR; TCRdb holds only in-frame clones, not every one. The sample yields about 40,000 clones, around 68% seen once. Their target antigens are unknown. Source: CD4+ T cells from PBMCs cultured with SARS-CoV-2 spike peptides, taken before COVID-19 vaccination. These receptors came from a human donor who received a COVID-19 vaccine.

The V gene is TRBV19, the J gene TRBJ1-4; a possible D gene is TRBD1 (6 bases). V was cut by 5 bases and J by 6 bases, with 16 bases left in between. Germline assignment: CDR1 LNHDA and CDR2 SQIVND (reference sequence). This CDR3 contains 15 residues. CDR3: CASSYRGQGDEKLFF. Here the CDR3 DNA reads TGTGCCAGTAGTTATCGGGGGCAGGGCGATGAAAAACTGTTTTTT.

The genes are TRBV11-3 and TRBJ1-1; possibly TRBD1 for D (5 bases). The germline CDR1 and CDR2 sequences are SGHNT and YENEEA. This CDR3 has 13 amino acids. The V and J ends lost 5 bases and 6 bases respectively, with 13 bases between them. The CDR3 region is CASSLTGTPEAFF. CDR3 sequence (DNA): TGTGCCAGCAGCCTAACCGGGACCCCTGAAGCTTTCTTT.

The chain links TRBV10-3 to TRBJ2-7; 10 bases align to TRBD2. In germline, CDR1 is ENHRY, CDR2 SYGVKD. J gave up 3 bases and V 11 bases, and 10 bases lay outside the gene matches. This CDR3 has 14 amino acids. The CDR3 here is CAAGSASGSYEQYF. CDR3 coding DNA: TGTGCCGCGGGGTCGGCTAGCGGGAGCTACGAGCAGTACTTC.

The V gene is TRBV28, the J gene TRBJ1-2, with 8 bases identical to TRBD1. Germline loops: CDR1 MDHEN, CDR2 SYDVKM. The CDR3 runs to 12 residues. V lost 4 bases, J lost 8 bases, and 3 bases stayed unmatched. CDR3 residues: CASSYGTGGYTF. The CDR3, as DNA: TGTGCCAGCAGTTACGGGACAGGAGGCTACACCTTC.

The chain employs TRBV19 and TRBJ2-3; the D is unclear. The V gene lost 4 bases and the J gene lost 6 bases, with 5 bases spanning the gap. Looked up from germline, CDR1 is LNHDA and CDR2 is SQIVND (reference sequence). The CDR3 totals 11 residues. CDR3 nucleotide sequence: TGTGCCAGTAGTAAAAGGGATACGCAGTATTTT. It yields the protein CASSKRDTQYF.

V gene TRBV6-2 or TRBV6-3 combines with J gene TRBJ2-7, with 7 bases lining up with TRBD2. CDR3 length equals 16 residues. The junction had 6 bases not matched to a gene; V was cut back by 0 bases and J by 1 base. The germline CDR1 and CDR2 sequences are MNHEY and SVGEGT. The CDR3 protein is CASSYSGSGLSYEQYF. The CDR3 DNA reads TGTGCCAGCAGTTACTCGGGTAGCGGGTTGTCCTACGAGCAGTACTTC.

This clone has just a few counts. The rearrangement uses TRBV30 and TRBJ1-2; no firm D call. The CDR3 spans 10 residues. V lost 5 bases to trimming and J lost 6 bases, with 7 bases between them. Germline loops: CDR1 GTSNPN, CDR2 SVGIG (reference sequence). Written as DNA, the CDR3 is TGTGCCTGGGCCAGAGATGGCTACACCTTC. It yields the protein CAWARDGYTF.

The V gene is TRBV25-1, the J gene TRBJ1-3, with a possible D match to TRBD1 (5 bases). Germline CDR1 is MGHDK and CDR2 is SYGVNS. The CDR3 covers 13 residues. Trimming removed 4 bases at V and 4 bases at J, with 8 bases between. In DNA form, the CDR3 reads TGTGCCAGCAGTGTGACAGAGGGAAACACCATATATTTT. It codes for CASSVTEGNTIYF.

In its sample, this clone was seen a few times. The chain links TRBV9 to TRBJ2-3; 9 bases agree with TRBD2. Losses at the gene ends were 3 bases for V and 6 bases for J; bases not matched to a gene: 5. The CDR3 length is 14 residues. In germline, CDR1 is SGDLS, CDR2 YYNGEE. This CDR3 reads CASSARTSVDTQYF. CDR3 DNA: TGTGCCAGCAGCGCCCGGACTAGCGTCGATACGCAGTATTTT.

The table lists this clone with many counts. The chain joins TRBV5-8 to TRBJ1-2, with D hard to call. V was shortened by 0 bases and J by 7 bases, with 7 bases between the two germline ends. Germline CDR1 and CDR2: SGHTS and YDEGEE. This CDR3 region has 12 residues. The CDR3 sequence is CASSLGTLGYTF. The CDR3 DNA is TGTGCCAGCAGCTTGGGTACTCTTGGCTACACCTTC. The full variable domain, completed using reference TRBV5-8 and TRBJ1-2, is EAGVTQSPTHLIKTRGQQATLRCSPISGHTSVYWYQQALGLGLQFLLWYDEGEERNRGNFPPRFSGRQFPNYSSELNVNALELEDSALYLCASSLGTLGYTFGSGTRLTVV.

The chain joins TRBV2 to TRBJ2-7, with 14 bases identical to TRBD2. V shed 5 bases, J shed 6 bases, and the junction held 3 bases outside the gene matches. CDR3 size: 14 residues. Germline loops: CDR1 SNHLY, CDR2 FYNNEI. CDR3 in amino acids: CASSSGTSGGEQYF. In DNA form, the CDR3 reads TGTGCCAGCAGTTCCGGGACTAGCGGGGGCGAGCAGTACTTC.

This clone has just one count. The J gene is TRBJ2-7, the V gene TRBV10-3; D possibly uses TRBD1 or TRBD2 (7 bases each). There are 15 residues in the CDR3. CDR1 and CDR2 from the germline V gene are ENHRY and SYGVKD. Trimming took off 10 bases at V and 4 bases at J, with 23 bases between the two ends. CDR3 nucleotides: TGTGCCACCGAGGAAGGGGCAGGGGGGGGGTACGAGCAGTACTTC. Residues: CATEEGAGGGYEQYF.

The chain employs TRBV3-1 (or the pseudogene TRBV3-2) and TRBJ2-3; possibly TRBD1 for D (5 bases). Trimming left V 1 base short and J 3 bases short, with 14 bases between. The CDR3 length is 16 residues. Germline CDR1 reads LGHDT; CDR2 reads YNNKEL (reference sequence). CDR3 coding DNA: TGTGCCAGCAGCCAAGGTCCTGGGGCCCCTACAGATACGCAGTATTTT. Translated: CASSQGPGAPTDTQYF.

V gene TRBV28 combines with J gene TRBJ2-1; 10 nucleotides line up with TRBD2. With V trimmed by 2 bases and J by 0 bases, 16 bases remained unmatched. CDR3 length: 21 residues. CDR1 and CDR2 from the germline V gene are MDHEN and SYDVKM. The CDR3 loop is CASSLSWGWTSGDSSYNEQFF. For the CDR3, the DNA is TGTGCCAGCAGTTTAAGCTGGGGTTGGACTAGCGGCGATAGCTCCTACAATGAGCAGTTCTTC. Variable domain in full (rest from reference TRBV28 and TRBJ2-1): DVKVTQSSRYLVKRTGEKVFLECVQDMDHENMFWYRQDPGLGLRLIYFSYDVKMKEKGDIPEGYSVSREKKERFSLILESASTNQTSMYLCASSLSWGWTSGDSSYNEQFFGPGTRLTVL.

CDR3 nucleotides: TGTGCCAGCAGCCGAGGACTAGCGAAGACCTACGAGCAGTACTTC. It specifies CASSRGLAKTYEQYF. The V gene is TRBV11-2, the J gene TRBJ2-7; 9 bases are a match to TRBD2. This CDR3 comprises 15 residues. Germline V gene data show CDR1 as SGHAT and CDR2 as FQNNGV. With 5 bases clipped from V and 2 bases from J, the junction kept 7 bases outside the gene matches.

V and J are TRBV28 and TRBJ1-2; 8 bases agree with TRBD1. Germline V CDR1 and CDR2: MDHEN, SYDVKM. The CDR3 length is 15 residues. Germline trimming cut 4 bases from V and 2 bases from J; bases unmatched to any gene: 6. As DNA, the CDR3 is TGTGCCAGCAGTTCACCCGGACAGGGAAACTATGGCTACACCTTC. Translating gives CASSSPGQGNYGYTF.

V is TRBV7-9 and J is TRBJ1-6; D is undetermined. Per the germline V gene, CDR1 is SEHNR and CDR2 is FQNEAQ (reference sequence). Trimming shortened V by 5 bases and J by 4 bases, and 9 bases separated the two germline ends. CDR3 length: 14 amino acids. CDR3 protein: CASSIEQYNSPLHF. Here the CDR3 DNA reads TGTGCCAGCAGCATTGAGCAGTATAATTCACCCCTCCACTTT.